Shown below are 11 T cell receptor beta chains from a single sample sequenced in a study of T cells in Graves' hyperthyroidism and ophthalmopathy (dated by TCRdb to the late 2010s). Library creation used multiplex PCR. Sequencer: Illumina HiSeq 2000. The TCR beta CDR3 regions were amplified from the RNA transcripts. For the first round of RT-PCR on the TCR CDR3, the HTBI primer set was used together with the Qiagen OneStep RT-PCR kit. In-frame beta chains were kept once TCRdb had trimmed the public reads at Q25 with fastp and called clones with MiXCR. Each CDR3 protein gets just one entry, which takes the most common genes and DNA from the rows behind it. The sample table holds 300,000 to 450,000 distinct CDR3 sequences, of which around 16% were seen once. About 30% of the sample comes from the top ten. Sequencing was carried out using blood. The receptors were gathered from a woman aged 18-35 years with Graves' hyperthyroidism that later progressed to Graves' ophthalmopathy.

The genes are TRBV19 and TRBJ2-7; D is ambiguous. The CDR3 is 14 residues long. Germline V gene sequence: CDR1 LNHDA, CDR2 SQIVND (reference sequence). The ends were cut back, 9 bases at V and 0 bases at J, with 15 bases in the middle. The CDR3 nucleotides read TGTGCCAGCAAAGGGCGGATGACCTCCTACGAGCAGTACTTC. This gives the protein CASKGRMTSYEQYF.

This clonotype has at least ten counts. J is TRBJ1-3 and V is TRBV7-8, with D possibly being TRBD1 (5 bases). The CDR3 contains 16 residues. CDR1 and CDR2 from the germline V gene are SGHVS and FQNEAQ. V lost 2 bases to trimming and J lost 0 bases, with 11 bases between them. CDR3 region: CASSLTQVNSGNTIYF. CDR3 sequence (DNA): TGTGCCAGCAGCTTAACACAGGTGAACTCTGGAAACACCATATATTTT. The full variable domain, its missing parts supplied by reference TRBV7-8 and TRBJ1-3, is GAGVSQSPRYKVAKRGQDVALRCDPISGHVSLFWYQQALGQGPEFLTYFQNEAQLDKSGLPSDRFFAERPEGSVSTLKIQRTQQEDSAVYLCASSLTQVNSGNTIYFGEGSWLTVV.

This clonotype was recorded at least ten times. The CDR3: CASSPPGPHHEQYF. The CDR3 DNA is TGTGCCAGCAGTCCGCCGGGACCGCACCACGAGCAGTACTTC. The chain employs TRBV27 and TRBJ2-7, with D possibly called TRBD1 or TRBD2 (5 bases each). V was cut by 5 bases and J by 5 bases, with 16 bases left in between. The CDR3 runs 14 residues. The germline V gene encodes CDR1 MNHEY and CDR2 SMNVEV (reference sequence).

This clonotype was counted ten times or more. The chain links TRBV12-3 or TRBV12-4 to TRBJ2-7; 14 bases are shared with TRBD2. Trimming removed 3 bases from V and 5 bases from J; junction bases left unmatched: 9. The CDR3 spans 17 residues. CDR3 nucleotide sequence: TGTGCCAGCAGTTTCCGGGGACTAGCGGGAGCAAGGGACGAGCAGTACTTC. Encoded protein: CASSFRGLAGARDEQYF.

This chain uses TRBV14 with TRBJ2-3; 10 nucleotides align to TRBD1. The CDR3 loop spans 17 amino acids. Looked up from germline, CDR1 is SGHDN and CDR2 is FVKESK. Unmatched junction bases numbered 6, after V lost 0 bases and J lost 3 bases. CDR3 coding DNA: TGTGCCAGCAGCCAAGAGGGACAGGGGCCAATTACAGATACGCAGTATTTT. As protein: CASSQEGQGPITDTQYF.

In its sample, this clonotype was seen a few times. V is TRBV30 and J is TRBJ2-3; 7 nucleotides align to TRBD2. CDR1 GTSNPN and CDR2 SVGIG come from the germline V gene (reference sequence). The CDR3 is 18 amino acids. With V trimmed by 0 bases and J by 5 bases, 17 bases remained unmatched. The CDR3 DNA sequence: TGTGCCTGGAGTGTAACCTTGTCGGGAGGTCTCTTGGAAGATACGCAGTATTTT. Encoded protein: CAWSVTLSGGLLEDTQYF.

This clonotype was picked up many times. The CDR3: CASSLEYGLAGVQSRDEQFF. In DNA form, the CDR3 reads TGTGCCAGCAGCTTAGAGTACGGTCTAGCGGGAGTCCAGTCTAGAGATGAGCAGTTCTTC. This chain joins TRBV11-2 and TRBJ2-1; TRBD2 agrees at 10 bases. Germline CDR1 is SGHAT and CDR2 is FQNNGV. V was clipped by 0 bases and J by 8 bases; unmatched bases: 19. The CDR3 is made up of 20 amino acids.

This clonotype came up a few times. The rearrangement links TRBV25-1 to TRBJ2-1; 8 bases line up with TRBD2. The CDR3 is 17 residues long. Trimming at V came to 1 base and at J to 7 bases, leaving 12 bases not matched to a gene. Germline values: CDR1 MGHDK, CDR2 SYGVNS. CDR3 in amino acids: CASSESWSAGVGNEQFF. In DNA form, the CDR3 reads TGTGCCAGCAGTGAATCCTGGTCAGCGGGAGTTGGTAATGAGCAGTTCTTC.

This clonotype was seen only once. This may come from a read error, since a much larger clone is one base off. The CDR3 does not close with the conserved phenylalanine or tryptophan, likely indicating a read error. The chain links TRBV7-2 to TRBJ2-7; maybe TRBD1 (5 bases). Trimming removed 1 base at V and 2 bases at J, with 15 bases between. Germline CDR1 is SGHTA and CDR2 is FQGNSA. This CDR3 region has 16 residues. The CDR3 here is CASSLVGLGLAYEQYL. The CDR3 DNA reads TGTGCCAGCAGCTTAGTGGGGCTTGGGCTAGCCTACGAGCAGTACCTC.

The J gene is TRBJ1-5, the V gene TRBV20-1; D possibly corresponds to TRBD1 (6 bases). Trimming took off 7 bases at V and 4 bases at J, with 14 bases between the two ends. The CDR3 length is 13 residues. Germline V gene lookup returns CDR1 DFQATT and CDR2 SNEGSKA (reference sequence). The CDR3 DNA is TGCAGTGGGTCAGGGGACGTTAATCAGCCCCAGCATTTT. It specifies CSGSGDVNQPQHF.

V usage is TRBV5-6 and J usage is TRBJ1-4; D remains unclear. CDR3 length: 14 amino acids. Per the germline V gene, CDR1 is SGHDT and CDR2 is YYEEEE. V was cut by 5 bases and J by 3 bases, with 11 bases left in between. This CDR3 is CASRQMAANEKLFF. The CDR3 nucleotides read TGTGCCAGCAGACAGATGGCCGCTAATGAAAAACTGTTTTTT.